Listed below are T cell receptor beta chains from one sample, sequenced in a study of CD8+ T cells in alopecia areata. Libraries were prepared by immunoSEQ multiplex PCR; TCRdb keeps only in-frame clonotypes and omits some of them. This table has 110,000 or so clones, roughly 50% appearing once. The input for sequencing was CD4+ T cells sorted from blood, taken at week 24, from a patient treated with tofacitinib. The receptor source for this set is a human donor with alopecia areata. Each CDR3 is given with its conserved first and last residue. Fields, in order: CDR3 protein, CDR3 DNA, V gene, clone size, J gene, D gene. A D gene is named only where the DNA matches it firmly. Rows give clone size only sometimes, using once, few, many, or a class for an expanded clone.

cdr3_aa: CASSWRTGSVYF
cdr3_nt: TGTGCCAGCAGCTGGAGGACAGGGAGCGTATACTTC
v_call: TRBV7-2
clone_size: NA
j_call: TRBJ2-7
d_call: TRBD1

cdr3_aa: CATSRDLAASLHF
cdr3_nt: TGTGCCACCAGCAGAGATCTCGCAGCCTCCCTCCACTTT
v_call: TRBV15
clone_size: NA
j_call: TRBJ1-6
d_call: NA

cdr3_aa: CASSDLDRTSPLHF
cdr3_nt: TGTGCCAGCAGTGACCTGGACAGGACTTCGCCCCTCCACTTT
v_call: TRBV2
clone_size: few
j_call: TRBJ1-6
d_call: TRBD1

cdr3_aa: CASSSWGGNEQFF
cdr3_nt: TGTGCCAGCAGCTCCTGGGGAGGGAATGAGCAGTTCTTC
v_call: TRBV7-3
clone_size: few
j_call: TRBJ2-1
d_call: TRBD2

cdr3_aa: CASSKGNVNTEAFF
cdr3_nt: TGTGCCAGCAGCAAGGGGAATGTGAACACTGAAGCTTTCTTT
v_call: TRBV5-6
clone_size: few
j_call: TRBJ1-1
d_call: NA

cdr3_aa: CASSYSDSPSYEQYF
cdr3_nt: TGTGCCAGCAGTTACTCGGACAGTCCCTCCTACGAGCAGTACTTC
v_call: TRBV6-5
clone_size: NA
j_call: TRBJ2-7
d_call: NA

cdr3_aa: CASSGLYGETQYF
cdr3_nt: TGTGCCAGCAGCGGACTTTATGGAGAGACCCAGTACTTC
v_call: TRBV7-8
clone_size: few
j_call: TRBJ2-5
d_call: NA

cdr3_aa: CASSLGQATDTQYF
cdr3_nt: TGTGCCAGCAGCTTGGGGCAGGCAACAGATACGCAGTATTTT
v_call: TRBV5-4
clone_size: NA
j_call: TRBJ2-3
d_call: NA

cdr3_aa: CASSRRQAVENTEAFF
cdr3_nt: TGTGCCAGCAGTCGACGACAGGCCGTAGAGAACACTGAAGCTTTCTTT
v_call: TRBV11-2
clone_size: NA
j_call: TRBJ1-1
d_call: NA

cdr3_aa: CASSPSLGNAGSYEQYF
cdr3_nt: TGTGCCAGCAGCCCCTCCCTAGGGAATGCCGGAAGCTACGAGCAGTACTTC
v_call: TRBV7-9
clone_size: few
j_call: TRBJ2-7
d_call: NA

cdr3_aa: CAWSTAASTDTQYF
cdr3_nt: TGTGCCTGGAGTACAGCCGCTAGCACAGATACGCAGTATTTT
v_call: TRBV30
clone_size: NA
j_call: TRBJ2-3
d_call: NA

cdr3_aa: CSVSTGARGTGELFF
cdr3_nt: TGCAGCGTTAGCACTGGGGCTAGAGGCACCGGGGAGCTGTTTTTT
v_call: TRBV29-1
clone_size: NA
j_call: TRBJ2-2
d_call: NA

cdr3_aa: CASSQEPTQGYEQYF
cdr3_nt: TGCGCCAGCAGCCAAGAACCCACACAGGGTTACGAGCAGTACTTC
v_call: TRBV4-3
clone_size: NA
j_call: TRBJ2-7
d_call: NA

cdr3_aa: CASTATSAKNIQYF
cdr3_nt: TGTGCCAGTACCGCAACTAGCGCAAAAAACATTCAGTACTTC
v_call: TRBV19
clone_size: few
j_call: TRBJ2-4
d_call: TRBD2

cdr3_aa: CASTAGTVNTEAFF
cdr3_nt: TGTGCCAGCACCGCCGGGACGGTGAACACTGAAGCTTTCTTT
v_call: TRBV6-6
clone_size: NA
j_call: TRBJ1-1
d_call: NA

cdr3_aa: CASSLLYREQETQYF
cdr3_nt: TGTGCCAGCTCACTACTATACAGGGAACAAGAGACCCAGTACTTC
v_call: TRBV18
clone_size: NA
j_call: TRBJ2-5
d_call: NA

cdr3_aa: CASSSKQLPNTGELFF
cdr3_nt: TGTGCCAGCAGCTCCAAACAGCTTCCGAACACCGGGGAGCTGTTTTTT
v_call: TRBV7-6
clone_size: many
j_call: TRBJ2-2
d_call: NA

cdr3_aa: CASSTGTTGTDTQYF
cdr3_nt: TGCGCCAGCAGCACCGGGACTACGGGCACAGATACGCAGTATTTT
v_call: TRBV5-1
clone_size: NA
j_call: TRBJ2-3
d_call: TRBD2

cdr3_aa: CASSVEGFSGYTF
cdr3_nt: TGTGCCAGCAGCGTGGAGGGGTTTTCTGGCTACACCTTC
v_call: TRBV9
clone_size: NA
j_call: TRBJ1-2
d_call: NA

cdr3_aa: CASSFQGFNSPLHF
cdr3_nt: TGTGCCAGCAGTTTTCAGGGCTTCAATTCACCCCTCCACTTT
v_call: TRBV27
clone_size: NA
j_call: TRBJ1-6
d_call: NA

cdr3_aa: CAWDLRQGMKGYTF
cdr3_nt: TGTGCCTGGGACTTGCGTCAGGGGATGAAGGGCTACACCTTC
v_call: TRBV30
clone_size: few
j_call: TRBJ1-2
d_call: NA

cdr3_aa: CASSLGRKNEKLFF
cdr3_nt: TGTGCCAGCAGCTTGGGACGGAAAAATGAAAAACTGTTTTTT
v_call: TRBV7-9
clone_size: NA
j_call: TRBJ1-4
d_call: NA

cdr3_aa: CARYSKVCRDIQYF
cdr3_nt: TGTGCCCGGTATTCCAAGGTTTGTAGAGACATTCAGTACTTC
v_call: TRBV30
clone_size: few
j_call: TRBJ2-4
d_call: NA